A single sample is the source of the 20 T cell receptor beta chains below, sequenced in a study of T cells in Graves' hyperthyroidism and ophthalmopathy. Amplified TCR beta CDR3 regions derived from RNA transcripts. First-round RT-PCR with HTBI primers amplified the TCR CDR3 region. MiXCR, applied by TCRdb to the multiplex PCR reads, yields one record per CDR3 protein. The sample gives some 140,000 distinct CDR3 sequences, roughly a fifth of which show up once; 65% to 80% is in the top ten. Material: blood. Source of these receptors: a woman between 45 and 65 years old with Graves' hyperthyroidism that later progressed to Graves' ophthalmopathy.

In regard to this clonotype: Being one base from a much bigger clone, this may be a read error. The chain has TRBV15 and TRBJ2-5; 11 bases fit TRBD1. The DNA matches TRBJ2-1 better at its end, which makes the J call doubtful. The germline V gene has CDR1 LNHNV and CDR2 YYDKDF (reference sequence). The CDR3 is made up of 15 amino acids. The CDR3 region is CATSRDRGLMETQFF. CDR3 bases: TGTGCCACCAGCAGGGACAGGGGGCTGATGGAGACCCAGTTCTTC.

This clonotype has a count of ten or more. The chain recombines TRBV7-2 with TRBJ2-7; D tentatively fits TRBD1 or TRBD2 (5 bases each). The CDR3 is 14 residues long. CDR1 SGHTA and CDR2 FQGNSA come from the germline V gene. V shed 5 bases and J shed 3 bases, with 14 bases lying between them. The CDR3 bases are TGTGCCAGCAGCACGGGACCGCCGATCTACGAGCAGTACTTC. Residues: CASSTGPPIYEQYF.

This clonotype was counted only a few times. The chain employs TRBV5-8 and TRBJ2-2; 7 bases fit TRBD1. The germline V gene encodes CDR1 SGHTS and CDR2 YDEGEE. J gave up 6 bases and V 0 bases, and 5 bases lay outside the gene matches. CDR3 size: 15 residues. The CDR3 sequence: CASSLGQGTAGELFF. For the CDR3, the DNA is TGTGCCAGCAGCTTGGGACAGGGAACCGCCGGGGAGCTGTTTTTT. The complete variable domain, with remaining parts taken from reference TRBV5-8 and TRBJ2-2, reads EAGVTQSPTHLIKTRGQQATLRCSPISGHTSVYWYQQALGLGLQFLLWYDEGEERNRGNFPPRFSGRQFPNYSSELNVNALELEDSALYLCASSLGQGTAGELFFGEGSRLTVL.

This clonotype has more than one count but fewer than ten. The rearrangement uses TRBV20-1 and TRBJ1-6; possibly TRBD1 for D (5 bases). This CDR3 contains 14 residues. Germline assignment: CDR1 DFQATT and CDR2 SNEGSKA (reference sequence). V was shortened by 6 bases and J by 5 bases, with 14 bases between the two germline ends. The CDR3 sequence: CSAAGRFNNSPLHF. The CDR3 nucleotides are TGCAGTGCCGCGGGACGATTCAATAATTCACCCCTCCACTTT.

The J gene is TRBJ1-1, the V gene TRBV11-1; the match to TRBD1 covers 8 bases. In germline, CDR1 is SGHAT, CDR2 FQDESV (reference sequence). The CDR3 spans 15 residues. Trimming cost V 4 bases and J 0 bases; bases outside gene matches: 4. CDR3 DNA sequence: TGTGCCAGCAGCTCTGGACAGGGCGTGAACACTGAAGCTTTCTTT. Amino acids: CASSSGQGVNTEAFF.

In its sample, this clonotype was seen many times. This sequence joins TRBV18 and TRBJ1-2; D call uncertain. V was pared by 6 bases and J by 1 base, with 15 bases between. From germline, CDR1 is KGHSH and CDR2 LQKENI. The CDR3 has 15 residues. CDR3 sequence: CASSPGPQNNYGYTF. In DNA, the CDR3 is TGTGCCAGCTCCCCCGGGCCGCAGAATAACTATGGCTACACCTTC.

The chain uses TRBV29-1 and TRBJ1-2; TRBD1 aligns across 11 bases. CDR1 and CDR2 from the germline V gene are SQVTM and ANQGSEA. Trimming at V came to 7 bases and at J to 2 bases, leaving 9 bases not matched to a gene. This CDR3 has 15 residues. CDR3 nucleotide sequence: TGCAGCGCAGGACAGGGGGCTTTGATGAACTATGGCTACACCTTC. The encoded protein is CSAGQGALMNYGYTF.

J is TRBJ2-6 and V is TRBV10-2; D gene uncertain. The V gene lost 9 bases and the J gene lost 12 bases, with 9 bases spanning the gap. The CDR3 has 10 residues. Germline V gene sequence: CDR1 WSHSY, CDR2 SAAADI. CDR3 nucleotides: TGCGCCAGGGACCGGGCCGTCCTGACTTTC. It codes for CARDRAVLTF.

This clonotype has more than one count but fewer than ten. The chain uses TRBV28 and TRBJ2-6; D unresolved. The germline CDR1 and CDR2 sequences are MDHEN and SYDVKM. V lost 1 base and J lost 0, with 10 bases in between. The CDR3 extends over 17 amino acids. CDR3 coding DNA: TGTGCCAGCAGTTTATATGGGAAGGGCTCTGGGGCCAACGTCCTGACTTTC. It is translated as CASSLYGKGSGANVLTF. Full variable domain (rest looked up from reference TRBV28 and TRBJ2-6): DVKVTQSSRYLVKRTGEKVFLECVQDMDHENMFWYRQDPGLGLRLIYFSYDVKMKEKGDIPEGYSVSREKKERFSLILESASTNQTSMYLCASSLYGKGSGANVLTFGAGSRLTVL.

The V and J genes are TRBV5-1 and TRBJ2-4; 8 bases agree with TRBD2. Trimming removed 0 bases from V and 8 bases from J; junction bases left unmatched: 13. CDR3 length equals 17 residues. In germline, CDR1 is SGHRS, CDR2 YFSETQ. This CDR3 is CASSLGVHSGGEDIQYF. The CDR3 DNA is TGCGCCAGCAGCTTGGGCGTCCATTCGGGGGGGGAGGACATTCAGTACTTC.

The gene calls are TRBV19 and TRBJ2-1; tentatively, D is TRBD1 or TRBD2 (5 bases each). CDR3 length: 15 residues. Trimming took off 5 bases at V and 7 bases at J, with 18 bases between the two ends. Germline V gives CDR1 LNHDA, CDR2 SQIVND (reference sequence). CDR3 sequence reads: CASSSQRDGSNEQFF. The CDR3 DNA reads TGTGCCAGTAGTTCACAACGGGACGGCTCGAATGAGCAGTTCTTC.

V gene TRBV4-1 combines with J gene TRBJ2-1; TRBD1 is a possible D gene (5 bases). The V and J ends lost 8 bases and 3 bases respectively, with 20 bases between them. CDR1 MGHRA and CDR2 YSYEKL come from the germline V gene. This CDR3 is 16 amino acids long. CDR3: CASRIGAVNYYNEQFF. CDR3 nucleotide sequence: TGCGCCAGCCGGATTGGGGCGGTTAATTACTACAATGAGCAGTTCTTC.

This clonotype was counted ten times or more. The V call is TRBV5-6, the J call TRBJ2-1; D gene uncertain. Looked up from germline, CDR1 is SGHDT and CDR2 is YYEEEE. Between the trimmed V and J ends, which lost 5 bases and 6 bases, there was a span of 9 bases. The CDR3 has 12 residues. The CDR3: CASRRFSNEQFF. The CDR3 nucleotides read TGTGCCAGCAGAAGATTCTCCAATGAGCAGTTCTTC.

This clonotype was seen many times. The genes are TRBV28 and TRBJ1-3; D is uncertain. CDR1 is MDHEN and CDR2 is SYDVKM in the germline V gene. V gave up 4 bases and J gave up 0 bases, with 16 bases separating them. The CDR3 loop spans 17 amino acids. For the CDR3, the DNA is TGTGCCAGCAGTTACCCGGACGGAGGAAGCTCTGGAAACACCATATATTTT. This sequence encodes CASSYPDGGSSGNTIYF.

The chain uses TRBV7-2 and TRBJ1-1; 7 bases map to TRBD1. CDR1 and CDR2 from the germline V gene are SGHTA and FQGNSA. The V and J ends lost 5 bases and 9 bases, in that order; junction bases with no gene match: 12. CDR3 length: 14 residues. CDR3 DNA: TGTGCCAGCAGCCTTAGGGAGAGGACAGGAAAAGCTTTCTTT. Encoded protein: CASSLRERTGKAFF.

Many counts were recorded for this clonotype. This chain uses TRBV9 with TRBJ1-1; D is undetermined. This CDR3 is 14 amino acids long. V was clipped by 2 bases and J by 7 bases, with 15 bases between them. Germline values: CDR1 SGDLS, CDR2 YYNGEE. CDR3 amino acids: CASSVLDRDSEAFF. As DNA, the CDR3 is TGTGCCAGCAGCGTTTTAGACCGGGATAGTGAAGCTTTCTTT.

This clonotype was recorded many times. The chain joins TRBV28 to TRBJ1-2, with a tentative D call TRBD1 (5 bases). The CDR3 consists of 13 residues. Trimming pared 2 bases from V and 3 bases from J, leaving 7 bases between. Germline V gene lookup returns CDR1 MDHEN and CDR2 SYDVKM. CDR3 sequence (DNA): TGTGCCAGCAGTTTACAGGGCTACTATGGCTACACCTTC. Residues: CASSLQGYYGYTF.

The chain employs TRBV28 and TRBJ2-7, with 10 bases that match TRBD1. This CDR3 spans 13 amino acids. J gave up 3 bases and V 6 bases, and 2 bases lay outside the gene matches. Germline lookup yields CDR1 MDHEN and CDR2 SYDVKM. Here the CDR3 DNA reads TGTGCCAGCAGGGGACAGGGGAACTACGAGCAGTACTTC. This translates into CASRGQGNYEQYF.

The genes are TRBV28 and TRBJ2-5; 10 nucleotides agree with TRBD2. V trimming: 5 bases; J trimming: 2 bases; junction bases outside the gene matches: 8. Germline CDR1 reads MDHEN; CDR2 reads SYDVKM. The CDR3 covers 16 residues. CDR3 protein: CASSDLAGAIQETQYF. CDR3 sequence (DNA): TGTGCCAGCAGTGACCTAGCGGGGGCCATACAAGAGACCCAGTACTTC.

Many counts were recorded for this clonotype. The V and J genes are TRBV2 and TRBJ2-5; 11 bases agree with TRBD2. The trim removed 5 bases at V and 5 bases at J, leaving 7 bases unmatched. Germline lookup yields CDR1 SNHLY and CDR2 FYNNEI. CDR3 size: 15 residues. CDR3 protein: CASSKGGTSGETQYF. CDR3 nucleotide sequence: TGTGCCAGCAGTAAGGGGGGGACTAGCGGCGAGACCCAGTACTTC.